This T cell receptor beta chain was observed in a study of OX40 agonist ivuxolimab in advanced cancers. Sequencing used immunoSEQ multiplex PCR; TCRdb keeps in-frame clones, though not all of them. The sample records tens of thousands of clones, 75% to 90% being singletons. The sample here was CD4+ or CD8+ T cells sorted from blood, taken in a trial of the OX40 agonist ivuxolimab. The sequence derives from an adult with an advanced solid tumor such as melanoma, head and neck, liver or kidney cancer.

The CDR3 sequence: CASSKGGTPNTGELFF. The CDR3 nucleotides are TGTGCCAGCAGCAAGGGGGGGACACCGAACACCGGGGAGCTGTTTTTT. The chain carries TRBV21-1 and TRBJ2-2; the table's D call, TRBD2, has no DNA check behind it. TRBV21-1 is labeled a pseudogene. The CDR3 runs to 16 residues.